This T cell receptor beta chain was sequenced during a study of prognosis after radiotherapy for stage I lung cancer. Genomic DNA served as the source from which two-round multiplex PCR generated TCR beta CDR3 amplicons. Primers specific to each TRBV and TRBJ gene drove first-round PCR. In TCRdb, the multiplex PCR reads were re-called with MiXCR into one record per CDR3 protein. The table shows about 31,000 distinct CDR3 sequences, with less than 35% occurring only once. Germline V CDR1 and CDR2: KGHSH, LQKENI. The V segment lost 4 bases and the J segment 12 bases; nucleotides outside the gene matches: 17. The CDR3 covers 16 residues. This clonotype was detected only a few times.

The source is a donor aged 50 or older with non-small cell lung cancer. The material sequenced was PBMCs, taken before or after stereotactic body radiation therapy (not recorded which). The chain links TRBV18 to TRBJ2-7; TRBD2 agrees at 11 bases. Written as DNA, the CDR3 is TGTGCCAGCTCACAAGGACAGGGGACTAGCGGTGGGGATCGGTACTTC. Amino acid sequence: CASSQGQGTSGGDRYF.